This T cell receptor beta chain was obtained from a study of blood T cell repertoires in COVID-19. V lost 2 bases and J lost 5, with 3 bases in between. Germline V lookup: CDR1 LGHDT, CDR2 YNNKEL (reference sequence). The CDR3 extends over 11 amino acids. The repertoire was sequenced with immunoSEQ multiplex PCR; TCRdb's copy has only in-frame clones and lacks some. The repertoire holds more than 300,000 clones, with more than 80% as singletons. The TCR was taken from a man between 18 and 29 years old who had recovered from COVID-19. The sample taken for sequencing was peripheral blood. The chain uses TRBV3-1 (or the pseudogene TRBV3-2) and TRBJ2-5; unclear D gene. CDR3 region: CASSQLETQYF. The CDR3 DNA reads TGTGCCAGCAGCCAACTGGAGACCCAGTACTTC.